Listed below are T cell receptor beta chains from one sample, sequenced in a study of shared clonotypes between healthy human individuals. Clones were sequenced by immunoSEQ multiplex PCR, and TCRdb holds only the in-frame ones, with some missing. The data show about 2 million clones, approximately 94% seen once. The sample was naive CD8+ T cells sorted from blood. Receptors were obtained from a man younger than 35 in good health. Both conserved end residues are part of each CDR3. D genes are given only for firm matches. Size tells how often a clone was seen (once, few, many) or the class of an expanded clone, and some rows leave it out.

J gene | V gene | clone size | D gene | CDR3 DNA | CDR3 protein
TRBJ2-7 | TRBV19 | - | - | TGTGCCAGTAGTATAGATCGCGGATACGAGCAGTACTTC | CASSIDRGYEQYF
TRBJ2-7 | TRBV7-8 | - | TRBD2 | TGTGCCAGCAGCTTAGCGCTAGCGGGGATTCCCTACGAGCAGTACTTC | CASSLALAGIPYEQYF
TRBJ1-5 | TRBV7-2 | - | - | TGTGCCAGCAGCCGGGGTCACAATCAGCCCCAGCATTTT | CASSRGHNQPQHF
TRBJ2-7 | TRBV27 | - | TRBD2 | TGTGCCAGCAGTTTACTCGGGAGGTCCTACGAGCAGTACTTC | CASSLLGRSYEQYF
TRBJ1-1 | TRBV7-9 | - | - | TGTGCCAGCAGCTCGCATGAACAGGGAAATGCTGAAGCTTTCTTT | CASSSHEQGNAEAFF
TRBJ1-4 | TRBV27 | - | - | TGTGCCAGCAGCCCCGTAATTGGGGAAAAACTGTTTTTT | CASSPVIGEKLFF
TRBJ2-3 | TRBV2 | - | TRBD1 | TGTGCCAGCAGTCCCGGGACAGGGGGCACAGATACGCAGTATTTT | CASSPGTGGTDTQYF
TRBJ1-1 | TRBV18 | - | - | TGTGCCAGCTCACCACAGGGTTGGACTGAAGCTTTCTTT | CASSPQGWTEAFF
TRBJ2-4 | TRBV27 | - | TRBD2 | TGTGCCAGCAGTTTAAAGCGGGGTGAAGGAAACATTCAGTACTTC | CASSLKRGEGNIQYF
TRBJ2-7 | TRBV5-6 | - | TRBD2 | TGTGCCAGCAGCTATGGGAGGGTCTCCTACGAGCAGTACTTC | CASSYGRVSYEQYF
TRBJ2-3 | TRBV6-5 | - | TRBD2 | TGTGCCAGCAGTCCCGGGACTAGCGGGGATACGCAGTATTTT | CASSPGTSGDTQYF
TRBJ1-1 | TRBV19 | - | - | TGTGCCAGTAGTATAGCGGGGGGAACTGAAGCTTTCTTT | CASSIAGGTEAFF
TRBJ1-2 | TRBV11-2 | - | - | TGTGCCAGCAGCTTAGATGGCCCAGGACCGTGGGGCTACACCTTC | CASSLDGPGPWGYTF
TRBJ2-7 | TRBV23-1 | - | - | TGCGCCAGCACCTATGTGGTACAGATCTCCTACGAGCAGTACTTC | CASTYVVQISYEQYF
TRBJ2-7 | TRBV4-1 | - | - | TGCGCCAGCAGCCAGATACCGGAATTCGCCTACGAGCAGTACTTC | CASSQIPEFAYEQYF
TRBJ1-2 | TRBV2 | once | - | TGTGCCAGCAGTGTCTCAAGAAACTTGAACAATGGCTACACCTTC | CASSVSRNLNNGYTF
TRBJ1-6 | TRBV27 | - | - | TGTGCCAGCAGTTTATCTTCCCGGGACGGTGGCTCACCCCTCCACTTT | CASSLSSRDGGSPLHF
TRBJ2-5 | TRBV19 | - | TRBD1 | TGTGCCAGTAGTATAGGAACAGGGGGCGCGGAGACCCAGTACTTC | CASSIGTGGAETQYF
TRBJ2-7 | TRBV7-2 | - | - | TGTGCCAGCAGCCCTTATCCCGGGACGGTCTCCTACGAGCAGTACTTC | CASSPYPGTVSYEQYF
TRBJ2-1 | TRBV4-1 | - | TRBD2 | TGCGCCAGCAGCCACCTACTAGCGGGAGATCAGGAGCAGTTCTTC | CASSHLLAGDQEQFF
TRBJ2-3 | TRBV4-1 | - | TRBD2 | TGCGCCAGCAGCCAACGGCGGGGGGGCACAGATACGCAGTATTTT | CASSQRRGGTDTQYF
TRBJ1-6 | TRBV19 | - | TRBD1 | TGTGCCAGTAGTCTGGACAGGGGGAATTCACCCCTCCACTTT | CASSLDRGNSPLHF
TRBJ1-2 | TRBV28 | - | TRBD1 | TGTGCCAGCAAACCAACAGGGGGCTTCGATGGCTACACCTTC | CASKPTGGFDGYTF
TRBJ2-7 | TRBV6-1 | - | TRBD1 | TGTGCCAGCACCGTCCCCGGGACAGGGCTTAACGAGCAGTACTTC | CASTVPGTGLNEQYF
TRBJ2-5 | TRBV7-6 | - | - | TGTGCCAGCAGCTTAATATCAGCCATTCAGGGCGGGACCCAGTACTTC | CASSLISAIQGGTQYF
TRBJ2-3 | TRBV9 | - | - | TGTGCCAGCAGCGGTTGGGGAAGGCCGGGAAATACGCAGTATTTT | CASSGWGRPGNTQYF
TRBJ2-3 | TRBV4-1 | - | - | TGCGCCAGCAGCCCCCAGGTTGGACCAGATACGCAGTATTTT | CASSPQVGPDTQYF
TRBJ2-1 | TRBV5-6 | once | TRBD1 | TGTGCCAGCAGCTTGGGGGGCCAGGGGGACAATGAGCAGTTCTTC | CASSLGGQGDNEQFF
TRBJ2-3 | TRBV6-1 | - | TRBD1 | TGTGCCAGCAGTGAGGACAGGAGTGGCACAGATACGCAGTATTTT | CASSEDRSGTDTQYF
TRBJ2-4 | TRBV4-1 | - | - | TGCGCCAGCAGCCAATTAACCAAAAACATTCAGTACTTC | CASSQLTKNIQYF
TRBJ2-2 | TRBV15 | once | - | TGTGCCACCAGCCTACCCAGGGGCCCGAACACCGGGGAGCTGTTTTTT | CATSLPRGPNTGELFF